This TCR beta chain was identified during a study of CD8+CD57+ T cells in acquired aplastic anemia. Study background: When averaged, DNA from sorted CD4+ and CD8+ cells came to approximately 3.2 ug. Study-level results: Around 30 sequences, all CD8+ CDR3, were shared between patients and controls.

Researchers used genomic DNA as the template to profile TCR beta VDJ and CDR3. TCRdb re-derived calls from the reads in MiXCR, one entry per CDR3 protein. The table lists approximately 300,000 distinct CDR3 sequences, around three fifths of them singletons. Germline-derived CDR1 and CDR2 are SGHDT and YYEEEE. The length of the CDR3 is 16 residues. With 4 bases clipped from V and 9 bases from J, the junction kept 16 bases outside the gene matches. Only patients with CD8+CD57+ cell expansion on flow cytometry were chosen for sequencing. The patients all had a severe acquired aplastic anemia diagnosis. As concerns this clonotype: Its antigen is not identified.

The V call is TRBV5-6, the J call TRBJ1-1; 9 nucleotides align to TRBD1. Sequencing was done on a sample of sorted CD4+, CD8+, or CD8+CD57+ T cells (not recorded which) from PBMCs. The TCR sequence derives from a human donor with aplastic anemia. The CDR3 protein is CASSGRPGQGRAKAFF. CDR3 nucleotides: TGTGCCAGCAGCGGACGGCCGGGACAGGGTCGCGCTAAAGCTTTCTTT.